This TCR beta chain appears in the sequencing data of a study of shared clonotypes between healthy human individuals. V was pared by 1 base and J by 0 bases, with 4 bases between. The CDR3 covers 13 residues. Germline assignment: CDR1 SEHNR and CDR2 FQNEAQ (reference sequence). As to this clone: This may come from a read error, since a much larger clone is one base off.

Per the authors' pipeline: ImmunoSEQ only sent back junction sequences with no quality scores, so filtering was done differently. Clones were read by immunoSEQ multiplex PCR, and TCRdb kept only the in-frame ones, dropping some. Clone size and the V and J calls come from that table; the DNA yielded D and trimming. The sample contains about 1.1 million clones, around three quarters of which appear only once. This receptor was identified in a man aged 18 to 29 in good health. Some clones in this sample may be carry-over from other donors' samples. The chain combines TRBV7-9 with TRBJ2-7; D gene ambiguous. The sequencing input was memory CD4+ T cells from PBMCs. Subset defined: CD45RA-negative fraction. CDR3 sequence: CASSLDSSYEQYF. CDR3 sequence (DNA): TGTGCCAGCAGCTTAGACAGCTCCTACGAGCAGTACTTC.